Listed below are T cell receptor beta chains from one sample, sequenced in a study of T cell responses to AZD1222 COVID-19 vaccine. Repertoires were generated with immunoSEQ multiplex PCR, while TCRdb's copy carries only in-frame clones and drops some. This sample has 150,000 or so clones, with about 92% found just once. Source: peripheral blood, taken 28 days after the second AZD1222 dose. The receptors stem from an adult who received the AZD1222 COVID-19 vaccine. Each CDR3 is given with its conserved first and last residue. The order of the fields is D gene, V gene, clone size, J gene, CDR3 protein, CDR3 DNA. D genes are given only for firm matches. Clone size, where shown, is once, few, many, or a class for clones that have expanded.

>TRBD2|TRBV11-2|once|TRBJ2-1
CASSPTSDGYNEQFF
TGTGCCAGCAGCCCTACTAGCGACGGATACAATGAGCAGTTCTTC
>-|TRBV30|-|TRBJ1-4
CACWDADRGEKLFF
TGTGCCTGTTGGGACGCGGACCGAGGAGAAAAACTGTTTTTT
>-|TRBV20-1|-|TRBJ2-5
CSASRQETQYF
TGCAGTGCTAGCCGACAAGAGACCCAGTACTTC
>-|TRBV10-3|-|TRBJ1-2
CAISVPGANYGYTF
TGTGCCATCAGTGTTCCGGGGGCCAACTATGGCTACACCTTC
>-|TRBV3-1/TRBV3-2|-|TRBJ2-7
CASSQVPGGWCEQYF
TGTGCCAGCAGCCAAGTCCCAGGTGGATGGTGCGAGCAGTACTTC
>TRBD1|TRBV11-2|few|TRBJ2-1
CASTIRDRDYNEQFF
TGTGCCAGCACTATCCGGGACAGGGATTACAATGAGCAGTTCTTC
>-|TRBV27|-|TRBJ1-5
CASSSPGTGQPQHF
TGTGCCAGCAGTTCCCCAGGGACGGGTCAGCCCCAGCATTTT
>TRBD2|TRBV6-1|few|TRBJ2-3
CASSETLAGHADTQYF
TGTGCCAGCAGTGAGACTTTAGCGGGTCACGCAGATACGCAGTATTTT
>TRBD1|TRBV25-1|-|TRBJ1-1
CASRQTGERTEAFF
TGTGCCAGCAGACAGACAGGGGAGAGGACTGAAGCTTTCTTT
>-|TRBV7-9|-|TRBJ2-7
CASSLDSSYEQYF
TGTGCCAGCAGCCTGGACAGCTCCTACGAGCAGTACTTC
>TRBD1|TRBV29-1|-|TRBJ1-1
CSVFSGTGFPGGTEAFF
TGCAGCGTATTTTCCGGGACAGGCTTCCCCGGAGGCACTGAAGCTTTCTTT
>-|TRBV2|-|TRBJ1-2
CASSSPDLSEDGGYTF
TGTGCCAGCAGTTCTCCGGACTTATCCGAGGATGGTGGCTACACCTTC
>-|TRBV5-1|-|TRBJ1-6
CASSLAPTVYNSPLHF
TGCGCCAGCAGCTTGGCCCCGACAGTGTATAATTCACCCCTCCACTTT
>-|TRBV4-3|-|TRBJ1-5
CASSQVRYSNQPQHF
TGCGCCAGCAGCCAAGTGCGTTATAGCAATCAGCCCCAGCATTTT
>-|TRBV28|-|TRBJ1-1
CASTQTGGRTEAFF
TGTGCCAGCACCCAAACGGGAGGGAGGACTGAAGCTTTCTTT
>-|TRBV11-2|once|TRBJ1-2
CASSKRVYNGYTF
TGTGCCAGCAGCAAACGGGTGTATAATGGCTACACCTTC
>TRBD1|TRBV9|few|TRBJ1-2
CASSSPDRASGYTF
TGTGCCAGCAGCTCGCCGGACAGGGCTAGTGGCTACACCTTC
>TRBD1|TRBV20-1|-|TRBJ1-1
CSASRNFWDRPNTEAFF
TGCAGTGCCAGTCGGAATTTTTGGGACAGGCCGAACACTGAAGCTTTCTTT
>-|TRBV4-1|once|TRBJ1-1
CASSQEGERRGDTEAFF
TGCGCCAGCAGCCAAGAGGGGGAAAGGAGAGGGGACACTGAAGCTTTCTTT
>-|TRBV7-2|-|TRBJ2-7
CASSLDGSYEQYF
TGTGCCAGCAGCTTAGATGGAAGCTACGAGCAGTACTTC
>-|TRBV7-8|-|TRBJ2-2
CASSLGGRLTGELFF
TGTGCCAGCAGCTTGGGGGGGCGCCTCACCGGGGAGCTGTTTTTT
>-|TRBV7-2|-|TRBJ1-1
CASSLATAWVGTEAFF
TGTGCCAGCAGCTTAGCCACAGCATGGGTGGGCACTGAAGCTTTCTTT
>TRBD1|TRBV12-5|-|TRBJ2-3
CASGPPSIDRGNTQYF
TGTGCTAGTGGTCCACCATCTATAGACAGGGGAAATACGCAGTATTTT
>-|TRBV14|-|TRBJ1-2
CASSRTSVYGYTF
TGTGCCAGCAGCCGGACATCCGTCTATGGCTACACCTTC
>-|TRBV7-9|-|TRBJ1-2
CASSSRPGNYGYTF
TGTGCCAGCAGCTCCCGACCGGGCAACTATGGCTACACCTTC
>-|TRBV5-1|-|TRBJ1-4
CASSWEAGSEKLFF
TGCGCCAGCAGCTGGGAGGCGGGTAGCGAAAAACTGTTTTTT
>-|TRBV6-5|-|TRBJ1-1
CASSYSTTGPKTFF
TGTGCCAGCAGTTACTCGACGACGGGGCCCAAGACTTTCTTT
>TRBD1|TRBV20-1|few|TRBJ1-1
CSASETGGLAEAFF
TGCAGTGCTAGTGAGACAGGGGGGCTGGCTGAAGCTTTCTTT
>-|TRBV30|-|TRBJ1-1
CAWSVTQGASEAFF
TGTGCCTGGAGTGTAACGCAGGGAGCCTCTGAAGCTTTCTTT
>-|TRBV6-2/TRBV6-3|-|TRBJ2-1
CASSYWRSREQFF
TGTGCCAGCAGTTACTGGCGGAGCCGTGAGCAGTTCTTC
>-|TRBV7-8|-|TRBJ2-6
CASTLRMAPSNTGANVLTF
TGTGCCAGCACCCTAAGGATGGCACCGTCAAATACTGGGGCCAACGTCCTGACTTTC
>-|TRBV12-1|-|TRBJ1-4
CASSPPDRERGEKLFF
TGTGCCAGCAGCCCCCCGGACAGGGAGAGGGGTGAAAAACTGTTTTTT
>-|TRBV7-2|-|TRBJ1-6
CASSLGPSNSPLHF
TGTGCCAGCAGCTTAGGTCCCAGTAATTCACCCCTCCACTTT
>-|TRBV7-9|-|TRBJ1-3
CASEGLGNTIYF
TGTGCCTCCGAGGGTTTAGGAAACACCATATATTTT
>-|TRBV19|once|TRBJ1-4
CASSYLGGRTNEKLFF
TGTGCCAGTAGTTACCTTGGGGGGAGGACTAATGAAAAACTGTTTTTT
>TRBD1|TRBV2|-|TRBJ1-2
CASSRGLSYGYTF
TGTGCCAGCAGCAGGGGGCTTTCTTATGGCTACACCTTC
>-|TRBV2|-|TRBJ2-1
CASLLAYNEQFF
TGTGCCAGCCTCCTAGCCTACAATGAGCAGTTCTTC
>-|TRBV30|-|TRBJ2-4
CAWRGGTVKNIQYF
TGTGCCTGGAGGGGGGGGACAGTTAAAAACATTCAGTACTTC
>-|TRBV30|-|TRBJ1-1
CAWARQSLEAFF
TGTGCCTGGGCTCGACAGAGCCTTGAAGCTTTCTTT
>-|TRBV7-9|-|TRBJ1-1
CASADPSLEAFF
TGTGCCAGCGCCGACCCCTCACTAGAAGCTTTCTTT
>-|TRBV14|-|TRBJ2-7
CASSQERRAHEQYF
TGTGCCAGCAGCCAAGAAAGGAGGGCCCACGAGCAGTACTTC
>-|TRBV12-3/TRBV12-4|-|TRBJ2-7
CASSSSYEQYF
TGTGCCAGCAGTTCCTCCTACGAGCAGTACTTC
>-|TRBV4-1|few|TRBJ1-1
CASSQDGRVMNTEAFF
TGCGCCAGCAGCCAAGATGGGAGAGTAATGAACACTGAAGCTTTCTTT
>-|TRBV15|-|TRBJ1-1
CATSRGTGLNTEAFF
TGTGCCACCAGCAGGGGAACAGGGCTCAACACTGAAGCTTTCTTT
>-|TRBV5-1|few|TRBJ2-3
CASSLVGSGTDTQYF
TGCGCCAGCAGCTTGGTAGGGTCGGGCACAGATACGCAGTATTTT
>-|TRBV28|-|TRBJ1-2
CASSPPAQDYTF
TGTGCCAGCAGTCCCCCCGCACAGGACTACACCTTC
>-|TRBV30|-|TRBJ2-5
CAWRFTGRGNQETQYF
TGTGCCTGGAGATTTACTGGTAGAGGGAATCAAGAGACCCAGTACTTC
>TRBD1|TRBV29-1|-|TRBJ1-2
CSVDGTGGSAGYTF
TGCAGCGTTGACGGGACAGGGGGCTCGGCCGGCTACACCTTC
>-|TRBV9|-|TRBJ2-1
CASSPAGTLTYNEQFF
TGTGCCAGCAGCCCCGCGGGGACCCTGACCTACAATGAGCAGTTCTTC
>TRBD1|TRBV28|-|TRBJ2-7
CASSLLAGGFSYEQYF
TGTGCCAGCAGTTTGTTGGCAGGGGGCTTCTCCTACGAGCAGTACTTC
>TRBD2|TRBV28|once|TRBJ2-3
CASSNGGATDTQYF
TGTGCCAGCAGTAACGGGGGGGCCACAGATACGCAGTATTTT
>TRBD1|TRBV27|-|TRBJ1-1
CASSRLQGVAEAFF
TGTGCCAGCAGTCGCCTACAGGGGGTAGCTGAAGCTTTCTTT
>-|TRBV19|-|TRBJ2-3
CASSIEAAGSVADTQYF
TGTGCCAGTAGTATAGAGGCCGCGGGGTCTGTCGCAGATACGCAGTATTTT
>TRBD1|TRBV5-6|-|TRBJ1-5
CASSSRQGSNQPQHF
TGTGCCAGCAGCTCAAGACAGGGTTCCAATCAGCCCCAGCATTTT
>-|TRBV29-1|-|TRBJ1-4
CSVFKEKLFF
TGCAGCGTTTTCAAGGAAAAACTGTTTTTT
>-|TRBV12-3/TRBV12-4|-|TRBJ1-2
CASSLGGGRLTF
TGTGCCAGCAGTTTAGGAGGGGGGCGCCTCACCTTC
>TRBD2|TRBV28|-|TRBJ2-3
CASSLAERRTDTQYF
TGTGCCAGCAGTCTAGCGGAGAGACGCACAGATACGCAGTATTTT